The sequence of this TCR beta chain was determined in a study of T cell responses to AZD1222 COVID-19 vaccine. Points from the study as a whole: In a largely white British group with more females than males, clonal diversity was possibly underestimated. Among spike-specific TCRs, nearly half reportedly target unmutated variant regions. Only 5 or 6 AZD1222 recipients were seropositive at baseline.

Measured with immunoSEQ multiplex PCR; TCRdb has only the in-frame clones, and not every one. The sample lists roughly 99,000 clones, just over 90% occurring once. Notes on this clone: The antigen is undetermined.

Second doses that came at about 4 or about 12 weeks were put together. The sequencing here drew on peripheral blood, taken 28 days after the second AZD1222 dose. This TCR was sampled from an adult who received the AZD1222 COVID-19 vaccine.

CDR3 in amino acids: CASSSGTSAMSSYNEQFF. The CDR3 nucleotides read TGCGCCAGCAGCTCCGGGACTAGCGCTATGAGCTCCTACAATGAGCAGTTCTTC. The V and J genes are TRBV5-1 and TRBJ2-1; 10 bases match TRBD2. The CDR3 runs 18 residues. With 3 bases clipped from V and 0 bases from J, the junction kept 9 bases outside the gene matches. Looked up from germline, CDR1 is SGHRS and CDR2 is YFSETQ.